Shown below are 19 T cell receptor beta chains from a single sample sequenced in a study of human T cells and chemical hapten exposure. Using its own MiXCR run on the RACE reads, TCRdb lists one record per CDR3 protein. The sample has approximately 260,000 distinct CDR3 sequences, about 7.7% seen once. The time point here: pre-sensitization, week 0. Treatment here: therapeutic diphenylcyclopropenone sensitization with weekly scalp DPC. This specimen consisted of whole blood, obtained in connection with sensitization to the hapten diphenylcyclopropenone (DPC). These receptor sequences come from a man in his late teens or twenties with alopecia areata. Some clones in this sample may be carry-over from other donors' samples.

In this sample, this clonotype turned up a few times. The chain combines TRBV6-5 with TRBJ1-1; D gene ambiguous. With 3 bases removed from V and 8 bases from J, the gap between germline ends came to 13 bases. The CDR3 has 13 residues. Germline assignment: CDR1 MNHEY and CDR2 SVGAGI. The CDR3 is CASSYSLRAEAFF. The CDR3 region has the DNA TGTGCCAGCAGTTATTCCCTACGGGCAGAAGCTTTCTTT.

The rearrangement joins TRBV9 to TRBJ1-3; D might be TRBD1 (5 bases). Germline CDR1 and CDR2: SGDLS and YYNGEE. CDR3 length equals 17 residues. Deletions cut 4 bases from V and 2 bases from J, with 19 bases between. The DNA for the CDR3 is TGTGCCAGCAGCCCCAGGGTTGCAGGTAGGGCTGGAAACACCATATATTTT. Protein sequence: CASSPRVAGRAGNTIYF.

This chain's CDR3 is CASSFALPYNEQFF. CDR3 nucleotides: TGTGCCAGCAGTTTCGCGCTACCATACAATGAGCAGTTCTTC. The chain is built from TRBV27 and TRBJ2-1; D gene uncertain. The CDR3 length is 14 residues. Germline V gene data show CDR1 as MNHEY and CDR2 as SMNVEV (reference sequence). V lost 3 bases, J lost 4 bases, and 10 bases lay in between.

This clonotype was detected ten times or more. This chain links TRBV5-1 with TRBJ1-1; D not resolved. The V gene lost 1 base and the J gene lost 8 bases, with 15 bases spanning the gap. Germline assignment: CDR1 SGHRS and CDR2 YFSETQ. The CDR3 contains 14 residues. The DNA of the CDR3 is TGCGCCAGCAGCTTGTCTCTCCAAACATCGGAAGCTTTCTTT. Protein product: CASSLSLQTSEAFF.

The sample holds many counts of this clonotype. The V and J genes are TRBV7-2 and TRBJ1-5, with TRBD1 matching over 7 bases. From germline, CDR1 is SGHTA and CDR2 FQGNSA. This CDR3 is built from 14 residues. The trim removed 5 bases at V and 2 bases at J, leaving 3 bases unmatched. CDR3 region: CASSHDRGNQPQHF. CDR3 bases: TGTGCCAGCAGCCACGACAGGGGCAATCAGCCCCAGCATTTT.

In its sample, this clonotype was seen many times. V is TRBV10-3 and J is TRBJ2-3, with no clear D. The ends were cut back, 3 bases at V and 5 bases at J, with 15 bases in the middle. CDR1 and CDR2 from the germline V gene are ENHRY and SYGVKD. The CDR3 contains 15 residues. Here the CDR3 reads CAISDKRKKGDTQYF. The CDR3, as DNA: TGTGCCATCAGTGACAAGCGTAAAAAGGGAGATACGCAGTATTTT.

The sample holds a few counts of this clonotype. The rearrangement joins TRBV12-3 or TRBV12-4 to TRBJ2-3; D uncertain. V lost 4 bases to trimming and J lost 2 bases, with 16 bases between them. The length of the CDR3 is 16 residues. The CDR3 DNA reads as TGTGCCAGCAGTTGGGTCAACGTCGGACCCACAGATACGCAGTATTTT. Encoded protein: CASSWVNVGPTDTQYF.

This clonotype showed up just a few times. The chain couples TRBV20-1 to TRBJ1-2, with 9 bases aligning to TRBD1. CDR1 and CDR2 (germline): DFQATT, SNEGSKA (reference sequence). The CDR3 is 14 residues long. V dropped 5 bases and J dropped 8; count of bases not matched to a gene: 12. The CDR3 coding sequence is TGCAGTGCTCTTCCCGCGGGACAGGGTATAGGCTACACCTTC. Its protein is CSALPAGQGIGYTF.

This clonotype was observed a few times. The chain joins TRBV24-1 to TRBJ2-1; 9 bases align to TRBD2. The junction had 2 bases not matched to a gene; V was cut back by 1 base and J by 8 bases. CDR1 and CDR2 (germline): KGHDR, SFDVKD. This CDR3 comprises 14 residues. CDR3 coding DNA: TGTGCCACCAGTGATTTCCGGACTAGCGATGAGCAGTTCTTC. Amino acid sequence: CATSDFRTSDEQFF.

This chain links TRBV6-2 or TRBV6-3 with TRBJ2-2, with D unresolved. The V gene lost 0 bases and the J gene lost 8 bases, with 7 bases spanning the gap. The germline CDR1 and CDR2 sequences are MNHEY and SVGEGT. CDR3 length: 13 amino acids. The CDR3 nucleotides are TGTGCCAGCAGTTACTCTACCTCTGGGGAGCTGTTTTTT. This codes for CASSYSTSGELFF.

The chain carries TRBV11-2 and TRBJ2-5, with D perhaps TRBD1 (6 bases). This CDR3 has 15 amino acids. V gave up 1 base and J gave up 1 base, with 10 bases separating them. Germline-derived CDR1 and CDR2 are SGHAT and FQNNGV. The CDR3 loop is CASSLGPGAQETQYF. Written as DNA, the CDR3 is TGTGCCAGCAGCTTAGGTCCAGGGGCCCAAGAGACCCAGTACTTC.

This clonotype was counted ten times or more. V and J are TRBV4-3 and TRBJ2-7; no clear D gene. Germline V gene data show CDR1 as LGHNA and CDR2 as YSLEER. The CDR3 covers 14 residues. V was pared by 0 bases and J by 0 bases, with 6 bases between. The CDR3 reads CASSQEGRSYEQYF. In DNA form, the CDR3 reads TGCGCCAGCAGCCAAGAAGGCCGCTCCTACGAGCAGTACTTC.

The chain has TRBV29-1 and TRBJ1-2, with 7 bases matching TRBD1. Germline loops: CDR1 SQVTM, CDR2 ANQGSEA. The V segment lost 5 bases and the J segment 9 bases; nucleotides outside the gene matches: 12. The CDR3 sequence is 13 residues long. DNA for the CDR3: TGCAGCGTTAACCTCCAGGGGGTAGCTCGCTACACCTTC. Amino acid sequence: CSVNLQGVARYTF.

This clonotype has at least ten counts. V usage is TRBV5-1 and J usage is TRBJ2-6; D might be TRBD1 (6 bases). V lost 5 bases to trimming and J lost 0 bases, with 9 bases between them. Germline loops: CDR1 SGHRS, CDR2 YFSETQ. The CDR3 is 15 amino acids. This chain's CDR3 is CASRDRSSGANVLTF. The CDR3 DNA follows: TGCGCCAGCAGGGACAGAAGCTCTGGGGCCAACGTCCTGACTTTC.

This clonotype was counted only a few times. The chain carries TRBV7-2 and TRBJ1-5; D remains unclear. Germline CDR1 reads SGHTA; CDR2 reads FQGNSA. This CDR3 region has 15 residues. Deletions cut 1 base from V and 4 bases from J, with 11 bases between. Here the CDR3 reads CASSLDGGSNQPQHF. The CDR3 nucleotides are TGTGCCAGCAGCTTAGATGGCGGATCAAATCAGCCCCAGCATTTT.

The chain links TRBV7-2 to TRBJ1-4; 7 positions agree with TRBD1. Per the germline V gene, CDR1 is SGHTA and CDR2 is FQGNSA. With 4 bases clipped from V and 2 bases from J, the junction kept 7 bases outside the gene matches. There are 16 residues in the CDR3. The CDR3 DNA follows: TGTGCCAGCAGCTCAAGGGAGGGGGCGACTAATGAAAAACTGTTTTTT. It codes for CASSSREGATNEKLFF.

As DNA, the CDR3 is TGTGCCAGCAGGCGACAGGGGTATAGCAATCAGCCCCAGCATTTT. Its translation: CASRRQGYSNQPQHF. The chain recombines TRBV14 with TRBJ1-5, with 8 bases that match TRBD1. The CDR3 totals 15 residues. V dropped 6 bases and J dropped 0; count of bases not matched to a gene: 4. Looked up from germline, CDR1 is SGHDN and CDR2 is FVKESK.

The rearrangement links TRBV20-1 to TRBJ1-1; D remains ambiguous. V was cut by 6 bases and J by 2 bases, with 13 bases left in between. The CDR3 consists of 13 residues. Germline lookup yields CDR1 DFQATT and CDR2 SNEGSKA (reference sequence). The CDR3 DNA is TGCAGTGCCCCTGGCCCACTTAACACTGAAGCTTTCTTT. It yields the protein CSAPGPLNTEAFF.

V gene TRBV27 combines with J gene TRBJ2-7; either TRBD1 or TRBD2 may fit D (5 bases each). This CDR3 spans 15 amino acids. Germline lookup yields CDR1 MNHEY and CDR2 SMNVEV (reference sequence). Trimming pared 2 bases from V and 2 bases from J, leaving 13 bases between. CDR3 residues: CASSLTGRGTYEQYF. CDR3 bases: TGTGCCAGCAGTTTAACGGGACGGGGTACCTACGAGCAGTACTTC.